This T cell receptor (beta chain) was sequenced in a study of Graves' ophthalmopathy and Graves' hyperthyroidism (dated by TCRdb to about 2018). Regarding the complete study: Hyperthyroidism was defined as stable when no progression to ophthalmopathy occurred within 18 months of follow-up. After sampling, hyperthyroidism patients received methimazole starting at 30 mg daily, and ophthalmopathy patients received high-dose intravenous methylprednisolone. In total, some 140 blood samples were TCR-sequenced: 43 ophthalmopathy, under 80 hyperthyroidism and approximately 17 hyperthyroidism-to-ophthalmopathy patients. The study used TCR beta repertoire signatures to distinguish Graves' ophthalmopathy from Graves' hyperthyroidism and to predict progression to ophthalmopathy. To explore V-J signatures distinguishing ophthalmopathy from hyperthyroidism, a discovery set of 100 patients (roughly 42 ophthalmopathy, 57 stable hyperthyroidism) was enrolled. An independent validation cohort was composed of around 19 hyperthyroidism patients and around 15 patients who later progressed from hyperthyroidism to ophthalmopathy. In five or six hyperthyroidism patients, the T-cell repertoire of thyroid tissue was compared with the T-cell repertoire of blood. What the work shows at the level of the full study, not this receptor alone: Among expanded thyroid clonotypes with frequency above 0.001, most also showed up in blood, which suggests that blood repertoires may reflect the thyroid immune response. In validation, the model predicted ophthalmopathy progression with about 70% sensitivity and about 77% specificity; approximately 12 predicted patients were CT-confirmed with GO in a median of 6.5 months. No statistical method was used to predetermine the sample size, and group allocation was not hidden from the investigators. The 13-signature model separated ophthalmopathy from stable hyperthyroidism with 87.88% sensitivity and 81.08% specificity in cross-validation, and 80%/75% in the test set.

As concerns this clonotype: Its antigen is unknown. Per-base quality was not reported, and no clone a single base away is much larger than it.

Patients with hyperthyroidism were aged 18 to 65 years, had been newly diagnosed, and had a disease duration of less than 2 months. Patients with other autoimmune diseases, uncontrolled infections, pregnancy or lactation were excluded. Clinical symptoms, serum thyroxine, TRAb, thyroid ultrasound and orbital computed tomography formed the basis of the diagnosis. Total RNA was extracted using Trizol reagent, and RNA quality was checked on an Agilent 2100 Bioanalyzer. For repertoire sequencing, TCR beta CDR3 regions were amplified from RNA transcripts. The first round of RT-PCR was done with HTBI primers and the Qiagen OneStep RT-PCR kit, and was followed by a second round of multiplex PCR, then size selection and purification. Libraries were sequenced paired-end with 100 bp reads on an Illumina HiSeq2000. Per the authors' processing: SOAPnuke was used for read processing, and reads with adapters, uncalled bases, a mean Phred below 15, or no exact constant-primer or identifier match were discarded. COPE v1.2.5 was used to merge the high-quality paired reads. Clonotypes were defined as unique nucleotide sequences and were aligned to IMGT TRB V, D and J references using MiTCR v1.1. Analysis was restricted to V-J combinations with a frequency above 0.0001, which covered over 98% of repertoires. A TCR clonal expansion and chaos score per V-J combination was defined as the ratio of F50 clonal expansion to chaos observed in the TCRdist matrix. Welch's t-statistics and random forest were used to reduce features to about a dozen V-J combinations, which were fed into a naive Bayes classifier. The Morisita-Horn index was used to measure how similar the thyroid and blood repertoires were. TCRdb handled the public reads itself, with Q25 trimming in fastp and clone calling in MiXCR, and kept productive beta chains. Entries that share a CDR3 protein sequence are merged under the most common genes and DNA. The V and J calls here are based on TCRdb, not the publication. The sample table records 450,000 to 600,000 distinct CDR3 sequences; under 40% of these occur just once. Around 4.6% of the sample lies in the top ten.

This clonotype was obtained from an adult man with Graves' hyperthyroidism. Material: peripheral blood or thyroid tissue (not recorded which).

Here the CDR3 is given as CASSSGRTNEQFF. In nucleotide form, the sequence is TGTGCCAGCAGTAGCGGGAGGACGAATGAGCAGTTCTTC. The rearrangement combines TRBV2 with TRBJ2-1, with 9 bases matching TRBD2. The CDR3 measures 13 amino acids from cysteine to phenylalanine. Just the 39-base CDR3 DNA is kept, in frame starting at base 1. For this chain, trimming is 5 bases at the V end and 7 bases at the J end, and the number of junction bases without a gene match is 3. From the germline V gene, CDR1 is SNHLY and CDR2 is FYNNEI.